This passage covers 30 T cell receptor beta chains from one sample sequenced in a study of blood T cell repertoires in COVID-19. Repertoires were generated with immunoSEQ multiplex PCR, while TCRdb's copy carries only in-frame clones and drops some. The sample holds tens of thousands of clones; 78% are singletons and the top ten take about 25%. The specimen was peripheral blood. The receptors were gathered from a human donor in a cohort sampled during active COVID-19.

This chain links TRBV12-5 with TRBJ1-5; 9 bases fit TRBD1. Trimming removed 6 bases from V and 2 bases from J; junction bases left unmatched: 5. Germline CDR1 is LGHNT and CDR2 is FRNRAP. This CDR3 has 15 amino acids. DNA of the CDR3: TGTGCTAGTGGCCCGGGACAGGGAGGCAATCAGCCCCAGCATTTT. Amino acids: CASGPGQGGNQPQHF.

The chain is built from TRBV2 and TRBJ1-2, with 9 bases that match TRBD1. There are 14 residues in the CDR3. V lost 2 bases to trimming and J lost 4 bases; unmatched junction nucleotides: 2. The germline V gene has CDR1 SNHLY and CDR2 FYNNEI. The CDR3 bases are TGTGCCAGCAGTGAATCGGGACAGGGCTATGGCTACACCTTC. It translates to CASSESGQGYGYTF.

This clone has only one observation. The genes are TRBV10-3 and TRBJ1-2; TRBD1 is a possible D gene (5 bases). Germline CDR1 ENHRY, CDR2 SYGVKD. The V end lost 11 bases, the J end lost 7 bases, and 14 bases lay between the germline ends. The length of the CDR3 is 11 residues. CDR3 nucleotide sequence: TGTGCCTCAGGGCAGGGTGTTGGCTACACCTTC. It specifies CASGQGVGYTF.

This chain's CDR3 is CASSRSVTGSTGELFF. The CDR3 DNA is TGTGCCAGCTCACGCAGTGTGACAGGGAGCACCGGGGAGCTGTTTTTT. This chain connects TRBV18 to TRBJ2-2; 7 bases are a match to TRBD1. V shed 4 bases and J 4 bases; nucleotides not matched to a gene: 9. The germline CDR1 and CDR2 sequences are KGHSH and LQKENI. This CDR3 has 16 amino acids.

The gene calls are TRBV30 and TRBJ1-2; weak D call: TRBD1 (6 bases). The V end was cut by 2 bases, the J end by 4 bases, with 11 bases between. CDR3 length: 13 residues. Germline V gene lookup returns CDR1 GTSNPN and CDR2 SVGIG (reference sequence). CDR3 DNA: TGTGCCTGGAGTCCCAGGGGAATCTATGGCTACACCTTC. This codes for CAWSPRGIYGYTF.

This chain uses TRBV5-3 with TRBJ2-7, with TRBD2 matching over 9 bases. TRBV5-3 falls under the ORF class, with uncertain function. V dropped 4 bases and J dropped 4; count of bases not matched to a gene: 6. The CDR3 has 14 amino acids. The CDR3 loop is CARSSSGSTYEQYF. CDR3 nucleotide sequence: TGTGCCAGAAGCAGTAGCGGGAGTACGTACGAGCAGTACTTC.

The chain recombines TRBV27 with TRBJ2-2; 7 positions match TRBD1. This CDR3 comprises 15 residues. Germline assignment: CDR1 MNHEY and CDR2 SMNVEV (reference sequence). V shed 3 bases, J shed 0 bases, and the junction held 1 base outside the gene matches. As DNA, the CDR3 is TGTGCCAGCAGTTTCACAGGGGCGAACACCGGGGAGCTGTTTTTT. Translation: CASSFTGANTGELFF.

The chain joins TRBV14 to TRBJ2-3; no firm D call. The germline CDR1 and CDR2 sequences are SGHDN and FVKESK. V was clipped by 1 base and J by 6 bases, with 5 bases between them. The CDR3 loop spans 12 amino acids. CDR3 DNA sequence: TGTGCCAGCAGCCAAGGTGCGGATACGCAGTATTTT. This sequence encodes CASSQGADTQYF.

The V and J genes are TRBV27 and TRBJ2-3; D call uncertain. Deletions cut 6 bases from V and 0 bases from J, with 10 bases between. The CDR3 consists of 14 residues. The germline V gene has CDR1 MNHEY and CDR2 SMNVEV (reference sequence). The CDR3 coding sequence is TGTGCCAGCAGACGACTCGCAAGCACAGATACGCAGTATTTT. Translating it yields CASRRLASTDTQYF.

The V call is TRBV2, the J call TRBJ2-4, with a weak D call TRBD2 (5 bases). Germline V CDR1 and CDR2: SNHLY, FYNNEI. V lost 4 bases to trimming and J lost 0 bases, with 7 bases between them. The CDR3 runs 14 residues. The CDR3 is CASSAGLAKNIQYF. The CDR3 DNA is TGTGCCAGCAGTGCAGGACTAGCCAAAAACATTCAGTACTTC.

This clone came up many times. Here the CDR3 DNA reads TGTGCCAGCAGTCGCAACCTCGGACTAGCGGAAGAGACCCAGTACTTC. Amino acid sequence: CASSRNLGLAEETQYF. This chain joins TRBV4-2 and TRBJ2-5; 10 positions match TRBD2. The CDR3 has 16 amino acids. The V gene end was trimmed by 6 bases and the J gene end by 3 bases; junction bases not matched to a gene: 10. CDR1 and CDR2 (germline): LGHNA, YNFKEQ.

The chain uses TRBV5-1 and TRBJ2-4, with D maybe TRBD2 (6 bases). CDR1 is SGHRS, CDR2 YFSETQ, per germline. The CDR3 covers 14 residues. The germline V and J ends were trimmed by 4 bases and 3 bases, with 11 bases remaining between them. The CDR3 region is CASSPLALKNIQYF. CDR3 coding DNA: TGCGCCAGCAGCCCACTAGCCCTCAAAAACATTCAGTACTTC.

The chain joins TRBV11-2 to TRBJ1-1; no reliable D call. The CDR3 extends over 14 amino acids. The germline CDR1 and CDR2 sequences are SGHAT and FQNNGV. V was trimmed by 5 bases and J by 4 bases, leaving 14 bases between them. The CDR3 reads CASSPRAGGTEAFF. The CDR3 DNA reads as TGTGCCAGCAGCCCCCGGGCGGGAGGCACTGAAGCTTTCTTT.

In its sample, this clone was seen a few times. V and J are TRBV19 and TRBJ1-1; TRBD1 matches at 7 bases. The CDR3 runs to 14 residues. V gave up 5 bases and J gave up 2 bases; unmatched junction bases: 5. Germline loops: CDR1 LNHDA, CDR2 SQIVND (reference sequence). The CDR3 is CASSYRGPNTEAFF. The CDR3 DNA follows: TGTGCCAGTAGTTATAGGGGGCCTAACACTGAAGCTTTCTTT.

The CDR3 DNA reads as TGTGCCAGCAGGTCCGCGGGGCAAAAACTGTTTTTT. It translates to CASRSAGQKLFF. The chain has TRBV27 and TRBJ1-4, with D perhaps matching TRBD1 (5 bases). Trimming cost V 6 bases and J 9 bases, with 11 bases left between them. CDR3 length: 12 amino acids. Germline V gene lookup returns CDR1 MNHEY and CDR2 SMNVEV (reference sequence). Using reference TRBV27 and TRBJ1-4 for the parts outside the CDR3, the full variable domain is EAQVTQNPRYLITVTGKKLTVTCSQNMNHEYMSWYRQDPGLGLRQIYYSMNVEVTDKGDVPEGYKVSRKEKRNFPLILESPSPNQTSLYFCASRSAGQKLFFGSGTQLSVL.

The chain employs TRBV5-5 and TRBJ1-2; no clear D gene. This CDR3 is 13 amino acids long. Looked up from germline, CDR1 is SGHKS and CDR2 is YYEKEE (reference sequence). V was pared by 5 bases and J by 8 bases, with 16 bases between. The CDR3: CASRVEAGWGYTF. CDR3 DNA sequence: TGTGCCAGCAGGGTGGAGGCTGGCTGGGGCTACACCTTC.

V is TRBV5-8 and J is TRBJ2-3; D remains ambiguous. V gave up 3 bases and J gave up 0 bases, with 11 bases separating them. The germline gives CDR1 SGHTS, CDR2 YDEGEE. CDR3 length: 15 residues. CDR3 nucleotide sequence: TGTGCCAGCAGCTCAAGGCAGGCCAGCACAGATACGCAGTATTTT. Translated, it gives CASSSRQASTDTQYF. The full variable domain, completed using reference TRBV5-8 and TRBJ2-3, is EAGVTQSPTHLIKTRGQQATLRCSPISGHTSVYWYQQALGLGLQFLLWYDEGEERNRGNFPPRFSGRQFPNYSSELNVNALELEDSALYLCASSSRQASTDTQYFGPGTRLTVL.

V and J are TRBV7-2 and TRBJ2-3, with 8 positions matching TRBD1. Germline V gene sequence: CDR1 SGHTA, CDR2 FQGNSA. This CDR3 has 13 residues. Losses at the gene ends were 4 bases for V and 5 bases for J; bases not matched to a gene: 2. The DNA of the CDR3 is TGTGCCAGCAGCTACGACAGGGGAGATACGCAGTATTTT. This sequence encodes CASSYDRGDTQYF.

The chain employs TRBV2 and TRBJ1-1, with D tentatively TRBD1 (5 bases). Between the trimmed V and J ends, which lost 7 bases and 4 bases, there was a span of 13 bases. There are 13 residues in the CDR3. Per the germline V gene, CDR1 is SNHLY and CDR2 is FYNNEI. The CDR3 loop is CASTSPGGTEAFF. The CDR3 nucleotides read TGTGCCAGCACCTCCCCGGGGGGCACTGAAGCTTTCTTT. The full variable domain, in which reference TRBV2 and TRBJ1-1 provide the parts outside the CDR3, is EPEVTQTPSHQVTQMGQEVILRCVPISNHLYFYWYRQILGQKVEFLVSFYNNEISEKSEIFDDQFSVERPDGSNFTLKIRSTKLEDSAMYFCASTSPGGTEAFFGQGTRLTVV.

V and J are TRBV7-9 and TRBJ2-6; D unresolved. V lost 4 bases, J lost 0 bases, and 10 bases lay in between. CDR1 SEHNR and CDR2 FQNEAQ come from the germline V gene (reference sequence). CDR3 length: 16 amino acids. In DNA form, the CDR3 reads TGTGCCAGCAGCTCTATAAACAGCTCTGGGGCCAACGTCCTGACTTTC. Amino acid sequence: CASSSINSSGANVLTF.

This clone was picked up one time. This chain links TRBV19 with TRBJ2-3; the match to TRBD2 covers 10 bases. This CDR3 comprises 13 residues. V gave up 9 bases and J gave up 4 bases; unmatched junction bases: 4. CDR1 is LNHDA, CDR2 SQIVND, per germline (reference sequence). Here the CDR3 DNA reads TGTGCCAGAGGACTAGCGGAGCCAGATACGCAGTATTTT. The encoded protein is CARGLAEPDTQYF.

The CDR3 bases are TGTGCCAGCACTCCCCTGGGGACAGGGAATGAAAAACTGTTTTTT. Its translation is CASTPLGTGNEKLFF. The rearrangement uses TRBV2 and TRBJ1-4; 9 positions agree with TRBD1. Germline trimming cut 7 bases from V and 5 bases from J; bases unmatched to any gene: 8. CDR1 SNHLY and CDR2 FYNNEI come from the germline V gene. The CDR3 length is 15 residues.

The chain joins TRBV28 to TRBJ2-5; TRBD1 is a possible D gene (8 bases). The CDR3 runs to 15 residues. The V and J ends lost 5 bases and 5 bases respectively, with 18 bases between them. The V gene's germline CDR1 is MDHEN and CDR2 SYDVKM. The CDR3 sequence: CASSPGGGRGETQYF. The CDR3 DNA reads TGTGCCAGCAGTCCAGGGGGCGGGAGAGGGGAGACCCAGTACTTC.

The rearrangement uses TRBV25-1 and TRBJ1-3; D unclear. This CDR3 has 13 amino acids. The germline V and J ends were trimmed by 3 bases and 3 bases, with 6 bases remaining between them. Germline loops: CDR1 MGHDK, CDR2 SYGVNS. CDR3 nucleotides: TGTGCCAGCAGTGACCCTAATGGAAACACCATATATTTT. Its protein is CASSDPNGNTIYF.

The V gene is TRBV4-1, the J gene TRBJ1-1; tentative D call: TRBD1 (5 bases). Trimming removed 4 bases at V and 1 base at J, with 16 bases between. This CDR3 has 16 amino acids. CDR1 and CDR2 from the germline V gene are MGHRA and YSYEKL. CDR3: CASSPSFRGGNTEAFF. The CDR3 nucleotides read TGCGCCAGCAGCCCCTCGTTTCGGGGGGGGAACACTGAAGCTTTCTTT.

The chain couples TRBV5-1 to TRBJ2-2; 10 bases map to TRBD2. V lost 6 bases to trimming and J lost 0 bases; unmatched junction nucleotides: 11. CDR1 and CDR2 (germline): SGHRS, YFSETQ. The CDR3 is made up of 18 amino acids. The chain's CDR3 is CASTASLAGPTNTGELFF. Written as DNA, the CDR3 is TGCGCCAGCACCGCTTCACTAGCGGGGCCGACGAACACCGGGGAGCTGTTTTTT.

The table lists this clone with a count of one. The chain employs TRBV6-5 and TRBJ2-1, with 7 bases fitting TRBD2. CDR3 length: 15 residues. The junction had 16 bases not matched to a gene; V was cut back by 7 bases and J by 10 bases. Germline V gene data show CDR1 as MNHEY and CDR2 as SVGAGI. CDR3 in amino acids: CASTPAGQGREEQFF. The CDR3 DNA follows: TGTGCCAGCACCCCAGCGGGGCAAGGGAGGGAGGAGCAGTTCTTC.

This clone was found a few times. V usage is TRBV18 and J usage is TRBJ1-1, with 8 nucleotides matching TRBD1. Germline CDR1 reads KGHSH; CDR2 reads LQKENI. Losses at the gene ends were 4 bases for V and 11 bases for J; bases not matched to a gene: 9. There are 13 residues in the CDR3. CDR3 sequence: CASSLRQGPMAFF. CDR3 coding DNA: TGTGCCAGCTCACTCAGACAGGGGCCTATGGCTTTCTTT.

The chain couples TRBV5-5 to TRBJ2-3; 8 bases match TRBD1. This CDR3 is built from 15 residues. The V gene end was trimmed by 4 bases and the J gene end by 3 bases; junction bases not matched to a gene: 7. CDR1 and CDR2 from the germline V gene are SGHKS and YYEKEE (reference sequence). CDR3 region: CASSLGQGFTDTQYF. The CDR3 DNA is TGTGCCAGCAGCCTAGGACAGGGCTTTACAGATACGCAGTATTTT.

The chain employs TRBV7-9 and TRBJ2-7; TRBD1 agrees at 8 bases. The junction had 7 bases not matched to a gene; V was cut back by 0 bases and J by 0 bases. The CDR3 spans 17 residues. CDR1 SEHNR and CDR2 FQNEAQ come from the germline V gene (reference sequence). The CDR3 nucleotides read TGTGCCAGCAGCTTAGCCCCTGGCAGGGGGCACTCCTACGAGCAGTACTTC. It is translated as CASSLAPGRGHSYEQYF.